This T cell receptor (beta chain) was captured in a study of blood T cell repertoires in COVID-19. This clone was observed a handful of times. Membership in each cohort depended on participant-reported clinical history. Exposed participants came across a COVID-19 case within 2 weeks before study entry. Some clones are missing from TCRdb's copy, which holds only in-frame ones; the method was immunoSEQ multiplex PCR. The sample holds about 240,000 clones, about four fifths seen once. The V gene lost 2 bases and the J gene lost 6 bases, with 26 bases spanning the gap. The CDR3 extends over 19 amino acids. Germline CDR1 SNHLY, CDR2 FYNNEI.

The chain couples TRBV2 to TRBJ1-5, with D perhaps TRBD1 (5 bases). Sample: PBMCs or T cells enriched from blood (not recorded which). This TCR was sampled from a woman aged 35 to 49 who had been exposed to COVID-19. The CDR3 nucleotides read TGTGCCAGCAGTGAATGGGGGGATTTGATGATTACGAGGCCTCAGCCCCAGCATTTT. This codes for CASSEWGDLMITRPQPQHF.